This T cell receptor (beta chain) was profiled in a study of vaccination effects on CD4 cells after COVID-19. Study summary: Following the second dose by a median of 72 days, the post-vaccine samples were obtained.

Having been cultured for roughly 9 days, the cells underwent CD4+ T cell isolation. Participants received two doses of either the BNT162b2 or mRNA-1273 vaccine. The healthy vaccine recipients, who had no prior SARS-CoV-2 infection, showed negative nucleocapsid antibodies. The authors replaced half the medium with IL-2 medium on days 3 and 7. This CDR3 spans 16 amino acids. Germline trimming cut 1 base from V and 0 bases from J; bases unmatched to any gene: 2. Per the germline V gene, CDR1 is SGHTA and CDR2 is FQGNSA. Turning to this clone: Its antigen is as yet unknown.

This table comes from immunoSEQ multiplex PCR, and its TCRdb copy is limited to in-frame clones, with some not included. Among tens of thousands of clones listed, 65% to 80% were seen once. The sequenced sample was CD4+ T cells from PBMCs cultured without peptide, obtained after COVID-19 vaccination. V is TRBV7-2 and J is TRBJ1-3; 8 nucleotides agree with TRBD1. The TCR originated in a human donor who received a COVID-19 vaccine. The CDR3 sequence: CASSLVQGASGNTIYF. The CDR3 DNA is TGTGCCAGCAGCTTAGTTCAGGGGGCCTCTGGAAACACCATATATTTT.